The 27 T cell receptor beta chains in this list originate from one sample, sequenced in a study of response to subunit inactivated influenza vaccine. TCRdb ran MiXCR on the RT-PCR reads and lists one entry per CDR3 protein. The profile shows 650,000 to 700,000 distinct CDR3 sequences, 15% to 19% of them singletons. Sequencing was performed on PBMCs from blood, taken about 11 days after vaccination. Every receptor here comes from a man aged 50 or older who received an inactivated influenza vaccine.

The chain recombines TRBV12-3 or TRBV12-4 with TRBJ2-6; a weak D match, TRBD1 (6 bases). The CDR3 is made up of 15 amino acids. V lost 6 bases to trimming and J lost 2 bases, with 11 bases between them. Here the CDR3 reads CASRDQGTGANVLTF. In DNA, the CDR3 is TGTGCCAGCAGGGATCAGGGGACTGGGGCCAACGTCCTGACTTTC.

This chain connects TRBV7-9 to TRBJ2-3; D ambiguous. This CDR3 has 15 amino acids. Trimming removed 4 bases from V and 0 bases from J, with 11 bases in between. Looked up from germline, CDR1 is SEHNR and CDR2 is FQNEAQ (reference sequence). CDR3 nucleotide sequence: TGTGCCAGCAGCTCCGGCCCCTCTAGCACAGATACGCAGTATTTT. It encodes CASSSGPSSTDTQYF.

This clonotype was counted between two and nine times. The chain is built from TRBV4-3 and TRBJ2-3, with 7 bases matching TRBD2. After removal of 1 base from V and 2 bases from J, the junction contained 6 bases not matched to a gene. CDR1 is LGHNA, CDR2 YSLEER, per germline. This CDR3 spans 16 amino acids. CDR3 nucleotide sequence: TGCGCCAGCAGCCAAGGGCTGGGGGGGGTCACAGATACGCAGTATTTT. Protein sequence: CASSQGLGGVTDTQYF.

This clonotype was recorded a few times. The chain uses TRBV6-2 or TRBV6-3 and TRBJ2-5; D possibly matches TRBD1 or TRBD2 (5 bases each). Trimming took 3 bases from V and 0 from J, leaving 11 bases between them. The CDR3 covers 15 residues. Germline CDR1 reads MNHEY; CDR2 reads SVGEGT. CDR3 nucleotides: TGTGCCAGCAGTTATACAGGACTGTACCAAGAGACCCAGTACTTC. Translation: CASSYTGLYQETQYF.

This clonotype was counted at least ten times. V is TRBV4-3 and J is TRBJ2-3, with D unclear. V was pared by 2 bases and J by 0 bases, with 12 bases between. This CDR3 contains 16 residues. Per the germline V gene, CDR1 is LGHNA and CDR2 is YSLEER. CDR3 in amino acids: CASSQTWQVSTDTQYF. CDR3 nucleotide sequence: TGCGCCAGCAGCCAAACGTGGCAGGTCAGCACAGATACGCAGTATTTT.

CDR3 sequence (DNA): TGTGCCAGCAGCCCAGCGGGAGACAGTGCGGAGACCCAGTACTTC. It encodes CASSPAGDSAETQYF. The chain carries TRBV12-3 or TRBV12-4 and TRBJ2-5, with 8 bases fitting TRBD2. This CDR3 has 15 residues. Losses at the gene ends were 6 bases for V and 5 bases for J; bases not matched to a gene: 11.

The chain combines TRBV7-9 with TRBJ2-1; TRBD2 agrees at 9 bases. Unmatched junction bases numbered 9, after V lost 5 bases and J lost 7 bases. Germline V CDR1 and CDR2: SEHNR, FQNEAQ (reference sequence). The CDR3 runs 15 residues. CDR3 DNA: TGTGCCAGCAGCGTTAGCGGGAGTATAGGTAATGAGCAGTTCTTC. Amino acid sequence: CASSVSGSIGNEQFF.

The chain has TRBV23-1 and TRBJ2-2, with a tentative D call TRBD1 (6 bases). TRBV23-1 is reported as an ORF; its role is uncertain. The V and J ends lost 2 bases and 7 bases respectively, with 14 bases between them. This CDR3 comprises 15 residues. CDR3 residues: CASSQPGHTVGELFF. In DNA form, the CDR3 reads TGCGCCAGCAGTCAACCGGGACACACCGTCGGGGAGCTGTTTTTT.

This clonotype has just a few counts. V is TRBV20-1 and J is TRBJ2-2, with D hard to call. The CDR3 totals 12 residues. The V end was cut by 4 bases, the J end by 6 bases, with 9 bases between. Germline CDR1 and CDR2: DFQATT and SNEGSKA (reference sequence). This CDR3 reads CSATGYPGELFF. CDR3 bases: TGCAGTGCTACAGGTTATCCCGGGGAGCTGTTTTTT.

This chain links TRBV20-1 with TRBJ2-5; no clear D gene. Trimming took 8 bases from V and 6 from J, leaving 19 bases between them. Germline V gene data show CDR1 as DFQATT and CDR2 as SNEGSKA (reference sequence). CDR3 length equals 13 residues. This chain's CDR3 is CSPTRGPQKTQYF. CDR3 in DNA: TGCAGTCCCACACGAGGTCCCCAGAAGACCCAGTACTTC.

Many counts were recorded for this clonotype. This chain links TRBV20-1 with TRBJ2-1; 10 positions agree with TRBD2. The CDR3 has 13 amino acids. The V segment lost 5 bases and the J segment 6 bases; nucleotides outside the gene matches: 4. Germline V CDR1 and CDR2: DFQATT, SNEGSKA (reference sequence). Here the CDR3 reads CSAASGGVNEQFF. CDR3 DNA sequence: TGCAGTGCTGCCAGCGGGGGGGTCAATGAGCAGTTCTTC.

This rearrangement joins TRBV11-1 to TRBJ1-2; possibly TRBD1 for D (6 bases). This CDR3 region has 16 residues. From germline, CDR1 is SGHAT and CDR2 FQDESV (reference sequence). V was pared by 1 base and J by 2 bases, with 14 bases between. In DNA, the CDR3 is TGTGCCAGCAGCTTAGTCTCTTTCGGGGGCAACTATGGCTACACCTTC. This translates into CASSLVSFGGNYGYTF.

This clonotype was recorded a few times. CDR3 sequence reads: CSVQQGVRETQYF. In DNA, the CDR3 is TGCAGCGTCCAGCAGGGAGTAAGGGAGACCCAGTACTTC. V is TRBV29-1 and J is TRBJ2-5; D may match TRBD1 or TRBD2 (5 bases each). V was cut by 6 bases and J by 5 bases, with 16 bases left in between. Per germline, CDR1 SQVTM and CDR2 ANQGSEA. This CDR3 spans 13 amino acids.

V is TRBV29-1 and J is TRBJ2-1; TRBD1 matches 8 bases. In germline, CDR1 is SQVTM, CDR2 ANQGSEA. V was clipped by 7 bases and J by 5 bases; unmatched bases: 10. The CDR3 contains 14 residues. CDR3 DNA sequence: TGCAGCGGAAGACAGGGGCCCCGGGACAATGAGCAGTTCTTC. Amino acids: CSGRQGPRDNEQFF.

This clonotype was observed a handful of times. This rearrangement joins TRBV20-1 to TRBJ2-7; D gene uncertain. CDR3 length: 12 amino acids. Germline CDR1 reads DFQATT; CDR2 reads SNEGSKA (reference sequence). The V end was cut by 3 bases, the J end by 3 bases, with 9 bases between. CDR3 amino acids: CSASRARYEQYF. The CDR3 coding sequence is TGCAGTGCTAGCCGCGCCCGCTACGAGCAGTACTTC.

The J gene is TRBJ2-5, the V gene TRBV5-1, with 7 bases matching TRBD1. The CDR3 runs 14 residues. Trimming at V came to 4 bases and at J to 0 bases, leaving 3 bases not matched to a gene. CDR1 is SGHRS and CDR2 is YFSETQ in the germline V gene. The CDR3 DNA reads as TGCGCCAGCAGCCCCACAGGGGACCAAGAGACCCAGTACTTC. Amino acids: CASSPTGDQETQYF.

V is TRBV15 and J is TRBJ2-5, with 7 nucleotides matching TRBD1. Germline CDR1 is LNHNV and CDR2 is YYDKDF (reference sequence). This CDR3 is built from 13 residues. Unmatched junction bases numbered 1, after V lost 0 bases and J lost 6 bases. The CDR3 here is CATSRDRGKTQYF. In nucleotides, the CDR3 is TGTGCCACCAGCAGAGACAGGGGGAAGACCCAGTACTTC.

The chain is built from TRBV7-6 and TRBJ2-1; D possibly corresponds to TRBD2 (6 bases). V was trimmed by 5 bases and J by 2 bases, leaving 13 bases between them. The CDR3 spans 15 residues. Germline CDR1 SGHVS, CDR2 FNYEAQ. DNA for the CDR3: TGTGCCAGCAGCCCCCTAGCGCTCCCCTACAATGAGCAGTTCTTC. Amino acids: CASSPLALPYNEQFF.

The chain recombines TRBV6-2 or TRBV6-3 with TRBJ2-1; D gene uncertain. The germline V gene has CDR1 MNHEY and CDR2 SVGEGT. V shed 2 bases and J shed 5 bases, with 4 bases lying between them. The CDR3 is 12 amino acids. The CDR3 sequence: CASSYQDNEQFF. CDR3 coding DNA: TGTGCCAGCAGTTACCAGGACAATGAGCAGTTCTTC.

This clonotype appeared a few times. The chain links TRBV2 to TRBJ2-2, with a weak D call TRBD1 (6 bases). Germline CDR1 SNHLY, CDR2 FYNNEI. V lost 10 bases and J 4 bases, leaving 13 bases between the germline ends. CDR3 length equals 13 residues. The chain's CDR3 is CATRTGSTGELFF. CDR3 DNA sequence: TGTGCCACGAGAACAGGGAGCACCGGGGAGCTGTTTTTT.

Concerning this clonotype: One junction end does not reproduce the germline sequence, and a read error may be involved. The chain employs TRBV6-1 and TRBJ2-1; TRBD2 matches at 8 bases. This CDR3 has 14 residues. Germline-derived CDR1 and CDR2 are MNHNS and SASEGT. The CDR3 DNA follows: TGTGCCAGCAGAGAAGCGGGAGCCGACAATGAGCAGTTCTTC. Its protein product is CASREAGADNEQFF.

The chain couples TRBV28 to TRBJ2-4, with D unresolved. Germline loops: CDR1 MDHEN, CDR2 SYDVKM. This CDR3 comprises 13 residues. V was pared by 6 bases and J by 8 bases, with 14 bases between. The CDR3 protein is CASRSSSTHIQYF. In DNA, the CDR3 is TGTGCCAGCAGATCCAGCAGTACGCACATTCAGTACTTC. Full variable domain (missing parts from reference TRBV28 and TRBJ2-4): DVKVTQSSRYLVKRTGEKVFLECVQDMDHENMFWYRQDPGLGLRLIYFSYDVKMKEKGDIPEGYSVSREKKERFSLILESASTNQTSMYLCASRSSSTHIQYFGAGTRLSVL.

This clonotype was recorded a few times. The CDR3 nucleotides read TGTGCCAGTAGTATAAAAGGGACAGGGACCGGTGAGACCCAGTACTTC. It specifies CASSIKGTGTGETQYF. The V call is TRBV19, the J call TRBJ2-5; 9 nucleotides line up with TRBD1. Trimming took 2 bases from V and 5 from J; bases not matched to a gene: 9. The CDR3 is 16 residues long. Germline V gene data show CDR1 as LNHDA and CDR2 as SQIVND (reference sequence). The complete variable domain, with remaining parts taken from reference TRBV19 and TRBJ2-5, reads DGGITQSPKYLFRKEGQNVTLSCEQNLNHDAMYWYRQDPGQGLRLIYYSQIVNDFQKGDIAEGYSVSREKKESFPLTVTSAQKNPTAFYLCASSIKGTGTGETQYFGPGTRLLVL.

This clonotype was counted ten times or more. This sequence joins TRBV20-1 and TRBJ1-1; D remains unclear. V was shortened by 3 bases and J by 0 bases, with 14 bases between the two germline ends. The CDR3 is 15 residues long. In germline, CDR1 is DFQATT, CDR2 SNEGSKA (reference sequence). CDR3 sequence (DNA): TGCAGTGCTAGCCTAGATCAGACTATGAACACTGAAGCTTTCTTT. It translates to CSASLDQTMNTEAFF.

A few counts support this clonotype. V is TRBV20-1 and J is TRBJ2-7; unclear D gene. V dropped 8 bases and J dropped 3 bases, with 23 bases sitting between them. Looked up from germline, CDR1 is DFQATT and CDR2 is SNEGSKA (reference sequence). This CDR3 has 15 amino acids. CDR3 nucleotides: TGCAGTCCTATAATAAGTGTAGAACCCTACTACGAGCAGTACTTC. Translated, it gives CSPIISVEPYYEQYF.

This clonotype has only a few counts. This chain uses TRBV11-2 with TRBJ2-7; the D is unclear. This CDR3 has 12 residues. V dropped 5 bases and J dropped 6 bases, with 11 bases sitting between them. Germline V gene sequence: CDR1 SGHAT, CDR2 FQNNGV. The DNA for the CDR3 is TGTGCCAGCAGCAACCAAGCCGCCGAGCAGTACTTC. It encodes CASSNQAAEQYF.

The V gene is TRBV15, the J gene TRBJ1-4; D gene ambiguous. This CDR3 spans 14 amino acids. CDR1 and CDR2 from the germline V gene are LNHNV and YYDKDF (reference sequence). The V end lost 0 bases, the J end lost 4 bases, and 6 bases lay between the germline ends. The CDR3 nucleotides read TGTGCCACCAGCAGAGATATGCGTAATGAAAAACTGTTTTTT. This gives the protein CATSRDMRNEKLFF.